The 21 T cell receptor beta chains below come from one sample, sequenced in a study of cytomegalovirus exposure and HLA in healthy donors. PCR primers comprised 60 Vbeta and 13 Jbeta primers. Profiling relied on immunoSEQ multiplex PCR, and the TCRdb table lists in-frame clones only, not all of them. The sample comprises 150,000 to 200,000 clones, approximately 70% of which are singletons, and roughly 5.4% rests with the top ten. The sample comprised PBMCs. The receptors were sampled from a woman aged 18-29 years in good health and CMV-seropositive.

The chain couples TRBV2 to TRBJ1-1; TRBD1 aligns across 10 bases. Germline-derived CDR1 and CDR2 are SNHLY and FYNNEI. V lost 5 bases, J lost 2 bases, and 8 bases stayed unmatched. CDR3 length: 16 residues. The CDR3 region has the DNA TGTGCCAGCAGTTTCTTCCGGGACAGGGGAAACACTGAAGCTTTCTTT. Protein: CASSFFRDRGNTEAFF.

To note about this clone: Compared with germline, one end of the junction differs, possibly owing to a read error. The chain recombines TRBV7-7 with TRBJ2-1, with D possibly matching TRBD1 (5 bases). The V gene's germline CDR1 is SSHAT and CDR2 FNYEAQ (reference sequence). The CDR3 consists of 13 residues. The chain's CDR3 is CASSLDTYNEQFF. The CDR3, as DNA: TGTGCTAGCAGCTTGGACACTTACAATGAGCAGTTCTTC. Combining the CDR3 with reference TRBV7-7 and TRBJ2-1 gives the whole variable domain GAGVSQSPRYKVTKRGQDVTLRCDPISSHATLYWYQQALGQGPEFLTYFNYEAQPDKSGLPSDRFSAERPEGSISTLTIQRTEQRDSAMYRCASSLDTYNEQFFGPGTRLTVL.

The chain links TRBV18 to TRBJ2-7; TRBD1 agrees at 7 bases. Germline CDR1 is KGHSH and CDR2 is LQKENI. CDR3 length equals 14 residues. J was trimmed by 3 bases and V by 3 bases; bases with no gene match: 5. Written as DNA, the CDR3 is TGTGCCAGCTCACCTGGTGGACAGGTCTACGAGCAGTACTTC. Its translation is CASSPGGQVYEQYF.

The rearrangement links TRBV9 to TRBJ1-4; no reliable D call. Trimming stripped 4 bases from V and 7 bases from J, with 14 bases between. CDR1 is SGDLS, CDR2 YYNGEE, per germline. CDR3 length equals 14 residues. The CDR3 sequence is CASSQAGSGEKLFF. The DNA of the CDR3 is TGTGCCAGCAGCCAGGCGGGTTCGGGTGAAAAACTGTTTTTT.

This clone was seen only once. This sequence joins TRBV19 and TRBJ2-3; possible D gene TRBD2, 6 bases. The V end lost 4 bases, the J end lost 3 bases, and 14 bases lay between the germline ends. Germline assignment: CDR1 LNHDA and CDR2 SQIVND (reference sequence). The CDR3 has 15 amino acids. CDR3 loop: CASSKAVGGTDTQYF. The CDR3 DNA follows: TGTGCCAGTAGTAAGGCCGTTGGAGGGACAGATACGCAGTATTTT. The full variable domain, with the rest looked up from reference TRBV19 and TRBJ2-3, is DGGITQSPKYLFRKEGQNVTLSCEQNLNHDAMYWYRQDPGQGLRLIYYSQIVNDFQKGDIAEGYSVSREKKESFPLTVTSAQKNPTAFYLCASSKAVGGTDTQYFGPGTRLTVL.

This clone was seen a few times. The chain couples TRBV28 to TRBJ1-1; D is possibly TRBD1 (5 bases). V dropped 6 bases and J dropped 0 bases, with 20 bases sitting between them. This CDR3 contains 17 residues. Germline V gene lookup returns CDR1 MDHEN and CDR2 SYDVKM. CDR3 region: CASSSLGDSYMNTEAFF. The CDR3 bases are TGTGCCAGCAGCTCGCTTGGTGACAGCTACATGAACACTGAAGCTTTCTTT.

The genes are TRBV4-3 and TRBJ1-6, with a weak D call TRBD1 (5 bases). Germline V gene data show CDR1 as LGHNA and CDR2 as YSLEER. V lost 0 bases and J 4 bases, leaving 7 bases between the germline ends. This CDR3 has 15 amino acids. The CDR3 sequence is CASSQEGDYNSPLHF. The CDR3 DNA is TGCGCCAGCAGCCAAGAAGGGGATTATAATTCACCCCTCCACTTT.

This clone was seen only a few times. V is TRBV11-2 and J is TRBJ2-3; a possible D gene is TRBD2 (6 bases). The V and J ends lost 6 bases and 0 bases respectively, with 19 bases between them. The CDR3 runs to 17 residues. The germline CDR1 and CDR2 sequences are SGHAT and FQNNGV. CDR3 nucleotides: TGTGCCAGCAGAACCGGGAGAGGGGAATTCAGCACAGATACGCAGTATTTT. Residues: CASRTGRGEFSTDTQYF.

The rearrangement uses TRBV5-1 and TRBJ2-7; tentatively, D is TRBD2 (6 bases). This CDR3 is 14 amino acids long. Per the germline V gene, CDR1 is SGHRS and CDR2 is YFSETQ. V lost 4 bases, J lost 2 bases, and 13 bases lay in between. CDR3 region: CASSGGLRPYEQYF. The CDR3 region has the DNA TGCGCCAGCAGCGGAGGGTTGAGGCCCTACGAGCAGTACTTC. Combining the CDR3 with reference TRBV5-1 and TRBJ2-7 gives the whole variable domain KAGVTQTPRYLIKTRGQQVTLSCSPISGHRSVSWYQQTPGQGLQFLFEYFSETQRNKGNFPGRFSGRQFSNSRSEMNVSTLELGDSALYLCASSGGLRPYEQYFGPGTRLTVT.

CDR3 DNA: TGTGCCAGCAGTTTTCGGACAGGTCAAGGCTACACCTTC. It translates to CASSFRTGQGYTF. The rearrangement uses TRBV27 and TRBJ1-2; 7 bases agree with TRBD1. The V gene end was trimmed by 3 bases and the J gene end by 8 bases; junction bases not matched to a gene: 6. The germline gives CDR1 MNHEY, CDR2 SMNVEV (reference sequence). This CDR3 comprises 13 residues.

This chain links TRBV7-2 with TRBJ2-5; perhaps TRBD2 as D (5 bases). This CDR3 comprises 13 residues. With 3 bases removed from V and 5 bases from J, the gap between germline ends came to 10 bases. CDR1 is SGHTA, CDR2 FQGNSA, per germline. The CDR3 spells CASSFVALETQYF. DNA for the CDR3: TGTGCCAGCAGCTTTGTAGCGTTGGAGACCCAGTACTTC.

The rearrangement links TRBV2 to TRBJ2-7; TRBD1 is a possible D gene (6 bases). Germline lookup yields CDR1 SNHLY and CDR2 FYNNEI. Trimming pared 1 base from V and 0 bases from J, leaving 16 bases between. This CDR3 has 17 amino acids. CDR3 sequence: CASSEDQQGYSSYEQYF. CDR3 in DNA: TGTGCCAGCAGTGAAGACCAACAGGGATATAGCTCCTACGAGCAGTACTTC.

This clone has a handful of counts. The chain links TRBV7-2 to TRBJ2-3, with 9 bases aligning to TRBD2. With 2 bases clipped from V and 3 bases from J, the junction kept 9 bases outside the gene matches. The CDR3 covers 17 residues. Per the germline V gene, CDR1 is SGHTA and CDR2 is FQGNSA. DNA of the CDR3: TGTGCCAGCAGCTTACCAGCGGGGGGCCTTGGGACAGATACGCAGTATTTT. It codes for CASSLPAGGLGTDTQYF.

This rearrangement joins TRBV27 to TRBJ1-6, with D maybe TRBD1 (5 bases). The germline CDR1 and CDR2 sequences are MNHEY and SMNVEV (reference sequence). Trimming shortened V by 2 bases and J by 4 bases, and 9 bases separated the two germline ends. This CDR3 has 15 amino acids. The CDR3 DNA reads as TGTGCCAGCAGTTTACCCCCAGGGTATAATTCACCCCTCCACTTT. Translated, it gives CASSLPPGYNSPLHF.

The CDR3 DNA follows: TGTGCCAGCAGCCGGGACAGGGGGCGTCAAGAGACCCAGTACTTC. Translation gives CASSRDRGRQETQYF. V and J are TRBV11-3 and TRBJ2-5; 12 positions agree with TRBD1. The CDR3 loop spans 15 amino acids. After removal of 5 bases from V and 2 bases from J, the junction contained 3 bases not matched to a gene. Germline values: CDR1 SGHNT, CDR2 YENEEA.

This clone has a handful of counts. V is TRBV5-4 and J is TRBJ2-2; 7 positions match TRBD1. The germline V gene has CDR1 SGHNT and CDR2 YYREEE (reference sequence). J gave up 0 bases and V 3 bases, and 5 bases lay outside the gene matches. The CDR3 contains 16 residues. The CDR3 sequence: CASSSKQGPNTGELFF. DNA of the CDR3: TGTGCCAGCAGCTCCAAACAGGGGCCGAACACCGGGGAGCTGTTTTTT.

The chain employs TRBV9 and TRBJ1-2; 8 bases are shared with TRBD1. The CDR3 sequence is 13 residues long. V shed 3 bases, J shed 4 bases, and the junction held 2 bases outside the gene matches. Germline V CDR1 and CDR2: SGDLS, YYNGEE. CDR3 sequence: CASSGQGIYGYTF. The DNA of the CDR3 is TGTGCCAGCAGCGGACAGGGGATCTATGGCTACACCTTC.

The rearrangement joins TRBV14 to TRBJ2-3, with no clear D. The germline V and J ends were trimmed by 4 bases and 3 bases, with 17 bases remaining between them. CDR1 is SGHDN and CDR2 is FVKESK in the germline V gene. The CDR3 totals 16 residues. The CDR3 DNA reads TGTGCCAGCAGCCCCCACGTTGGGCTGGCTACAGATACGCAGTATTTT. Protein sequence: CASSPHVGLATDTQYF.

The V and J genes are TRBV5-1 and TRBJ1-1; D ambiguous. The CDR3 is 13 residues long. V lost 3 bases and J lost 0, with 6 bases in between. Per the germline V gene, CDR1 is SGHRS and CDR2 is YFSETQ. CDR3 DNA sequence: TGCGCCAGCAGCTCGACATTGAACACTGAAGCTTTCTTT. Protein: CASSSTLNTEAFF. The complete variable domain, with remaining parts taken from reference TRBV5-1 and TRBJ1-1, reads KAGVTQTPRYLIKTRGQQVTLSCSPISGHRSVSWYQQTPGQGLQFLFEYFSETQRNKGNFPGRFSGRQFSNSRSEMNVSTLELGDSALYLCASSSTLNTEAFFGQGTRLTVV.

This clone was counted a few times. The chain joins TRBV10-3 to TRBJ2-5, with 12 nucleotides matching TRBD1. The V gene end was trimmed by 10 bases and the J gene end by 5 bases; junction bases not matched to a gene: 11. The CDR3 length is 15 residues. The V gene's germline CDR1 is ENHRY and CDR2 SYGVKD. CDR3 DNA sequence: TGTGCCACCCGACCGGGACAGGGGGCTTGGGAGACCCAGTACTTC. Its translation is CATRPGQGAWETQYF.

CDR3 sequence: CASSLSRWEGLDAEAFF. The CDR3 DNA is TGTGCCAGCAGTTTATCCCGTTGGGAGGGGCTAGACGCTGAAGCTTTCTTT. The rearrangement uses TRBV28 and TRBJ1-1; possibly TRBD1 for D (5 bases). Germline lookup yields CDR1 MDHEN and CDR2 SYDVKM. The CDR3 extends over 17 amino acids. V lost 1 base to trimming and J lost 6 bases, with 21 bases between them. The full variable domain, with the rest looked up from reference TRBV28 and TRBJ1-1, is DVKVTQSSRYLVKRTGEKVFLECVQDMDHENMFWYRQDPGLGLRLIYFSYDVKMKEKGDIPEGYSVSREKKERFSLILESASTNQTSMYLCASSLSRWEGLDAEAFFGQGTRLTVV.